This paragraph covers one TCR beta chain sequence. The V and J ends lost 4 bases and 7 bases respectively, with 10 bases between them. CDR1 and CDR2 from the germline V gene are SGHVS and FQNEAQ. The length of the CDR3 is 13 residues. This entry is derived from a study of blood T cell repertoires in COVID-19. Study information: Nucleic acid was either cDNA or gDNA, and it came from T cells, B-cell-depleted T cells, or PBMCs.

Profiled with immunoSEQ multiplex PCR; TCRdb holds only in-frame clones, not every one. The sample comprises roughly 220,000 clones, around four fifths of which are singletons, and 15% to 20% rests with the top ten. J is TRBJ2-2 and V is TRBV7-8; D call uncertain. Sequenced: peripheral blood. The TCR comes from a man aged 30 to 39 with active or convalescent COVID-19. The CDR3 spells CASSSFELGELFF. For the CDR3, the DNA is TGTGCCAGCAGCTCATTTGAACTCGGGGAGCTGTTTTTT.